Given below is one T cell receptor (beta chain) in context. The antigen is undetermined. This specimen comes from a study of intratumoral heterogeneity in liver cancer. Study information: Patients were mostly male, median age about 58 years. General observations from the study: The authors noted under-sampled tumor-infiltrating lymphocyte representation as a limitation.

With 5 bases removed from V and 4 bases from J, the gap between germline ends came to 14 bases. The CDR3 is 14 residues long. Germline V gene data show CDR1 as SGHDT and CDR2 as YYEEEE. Assay used: immunoSEQ multiplex PCR; TCRdb lists only in-frame clones, some missing. The table shows about 20,000 clones, with 73% occurring only once. Before surgical resection, these early-stage hepatocellular carcinoma patients received no treatment. No macroscopic necrosis or hemorrhage was seen in sampled areas. Source: tumor-adjacent normal tissue, taken before any cancer treatment. The rearrangement links TRBV5-6 to TRBJ2-3; no definite D call. This clonotype was sampled from a woman in her 70s with hepatocellular carcinoma. In DNA form, the CDR3 reads TGTGCCAGCAGGGGGTGGGCCCGAGCAGATACGCAGTATTTT. It codes for CASRGWARADTQYF.